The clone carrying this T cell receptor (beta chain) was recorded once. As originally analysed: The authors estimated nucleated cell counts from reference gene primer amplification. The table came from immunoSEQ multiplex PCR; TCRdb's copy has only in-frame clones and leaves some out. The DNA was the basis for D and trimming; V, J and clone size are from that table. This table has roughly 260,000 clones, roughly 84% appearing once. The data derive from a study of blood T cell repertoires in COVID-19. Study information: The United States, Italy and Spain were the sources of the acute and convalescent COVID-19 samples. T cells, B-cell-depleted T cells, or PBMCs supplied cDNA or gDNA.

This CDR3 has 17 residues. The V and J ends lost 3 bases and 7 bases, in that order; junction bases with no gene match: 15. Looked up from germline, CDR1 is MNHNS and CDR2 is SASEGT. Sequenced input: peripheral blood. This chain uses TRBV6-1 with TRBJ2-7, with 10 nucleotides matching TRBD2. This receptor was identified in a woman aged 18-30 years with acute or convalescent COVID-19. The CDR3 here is CASSDPLTSGAGREQYF. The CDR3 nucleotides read TGTGCCAGCAGTGATCCCCTCACTAGCGGGGCGGGGCGGGAGCAGTACTTC.